This T cell receptor (beta chain) was obtained from a study of blood T cell repertoires in COVID-19. On the study more broadly: COVID-19 samples collected from the United States, Italy and Spain covered acute and convalescent phases. In each case, the material was cDNA or gDNA derived from T cells, B-cell-depleted T cells, or PBMCs.

This clone turned up a few times. TCRdb keeps only in-frame clones here, not all; method: immunoSEQ multiplex PCR. The data contain 100,000 or so clones, about 89% of them seen just once; the ten biggest clones take up roughly 19%. Trimming left V 3 bases short and J 0 bases short, with 12 bases between. Looked up from germline, CDR1 is MDHEN and CDR2 is SYDVKM. This CDR3 is built from 17 residues. This chain uses TRBV28 with TRBJ1-6, with D possibly TRBD1 on 5 matching bases. Material: peripheral blood. The origin of this receptor is a human donor with acute or convalescent COVID-19. The donor label of this sample is uncertain. CDR3 coding DNA: TGTGCCAGCAGTTTTCGACAGACCAGCTCCTATAATTCACCCCTCCACTTT. Translation: CASSFRQTSSYNSPLHF.